This T cell receptor (beta chain) was obtained from a study of regulatory T cells in long-lasting Graves disease. Regarding time point: newly diagnosed GD, antithyroid drugs for less than 3 months. Construction of the TCR library relied on RNA isolated from PBMCs. The sample holds a few counts of this clonotype. Germline V gene lookup returns CDR1 SGDLS and CDR2 YYNGEE. CDR3 length equals 14 residues. The V gene lost 0 bases and the J gene lost 5 bases, with 9 bases spanning the gap. iRepertoire HTBI primers and Arm-PCR of CDR3 regions built TCR beta libraries. Each CDR3 protein is one row after TCRdb ran MiXCR on the multiplex PCR reads. The sample has some 490,000 distinct CDR3 sequences, about 12% seen once. This same sample was also part of a study on T cells in Graves' hyperthyroidism and ophthalmopathy.

This TCR was sampled from a woman aged 25 to 45 with Graves disease. This chain uses TRBV9 with TRBJ2-1, with D perhaps matching TRBD2 (5 bases). This specimen was peripheral blood mononuclear cells (PBMCs), taken at new diagnosis, from a patient treated with antithyroid drugs. CDR3 amino acids: CASSVGGVNNEQFF. Here the CDR3 DNA reads TGTGCCAGCAGCGTAGGGGGAGTGAACAATGAGCAGTTCTTC.